A selection of T cell receptor beta chains follows, all from one sample in a study of siplizumab effects on memory and regulatory T cells. The protocol was immunoSEQ multiplex PCR, while the TCRdb copy is restricted to in-frame clones and leaves out a portion. The data hold some 87,000 clones, with just under 90% observed a single time. Sequencing was performed on CD4+ T cells sorted from blood. All receptors come from a human donor in good health. The CDR3 runs from the conserved cysteine through the conserved F or W. The order of the fields is V gene, D gene, clone size, J gene, CDR3 protein, CDR3 DNA. The D gene is left open where the match is weak. Expanded clones get a size class; other rows say once, few or many, or leave the size out.

>TRBV21-1|-|once|TRBJ1-5
CASSPEVGARNSNQPQHF
TGTGCCAGCAGCCCTGAGGTCGGGGCCCGCAATAGCAATCAGCCCCAGCATTTT
>TRBV7-9|-|few|TRBJ2-2
CASRYRANTGELFF
TGTGCCAGCAGATACAGGGCGAACACCGGGGAGCTGTTTTTT
>TRBV6-1|-|-|TRBJ1-1
CASNEWGAQLEAFF
TGTGCCAGCAATGAGTGGGGGGCACAACTCGAAGCTTTCTTT
>TRBV5-1|TRBD1|-|TRBJ2-5
CASSLWTGQETQYF
TGCGCCAGCAGCTTGTGGACAGGGCAAGAGACCCAGTACTTC
>TRBV2|-|-|TRBJ1-1
CASSEQSRGTEAFF
TGTGCCAGCAGTGAACAGTCCAGAGGCACTGAAGCTTTCTTT
>TRBV10-3|TRBD1|-|TRBJ1-4
CAIKPGQGNEKLFF
TGTGCCATCAAACCGGGACAGGGAAATGAAAAACTGTTTTTT
>TRBV28|TRBD2|-|TRBJ2-2
CASSLLAGALNTGELFF
TGTGCCAGCAGTTTACTAGCGGGAGCCCTCAACACCGGGGAGCTGTTTTTT
>TRBV7-9|TRBD2|-|TRBJ2-3
CASSVGLAGENTQYF
TGTGCCAGCAGCGTCGGACTAGCGGGAGAAAATACGCAGTATTTT
>TRBV30|-|-|TRBJ1-5
CAWSVLGANQPQHF
TGTGCCTGGAGCGTTTTAGGGGCCAATCAGCCCCAGCATTTT
>TRBV11-2|-|-|TRBJ2-3
CASSLALASTDTQYF
TGTGCCAGCAGCTTAGCACTAGCTAGCACAGATACGCAGTATTTT
>TRBV15|-|-|TRBJ2-5
CATSSPGLLQETQYF
TGTGCCACCAGCAGCCCGGGACTGCTACAAGAGACCCAGTACTTC
>TRBV30|TRBD1|-|TRBJ1-1
CAWRGTGWDTEAFF
TGTGCCTGGAGGGGGACAGGCTGGGACACTGAAGCTTTCTTT
>TRBV19|TRBD1|-|TRBJ2-7
CASRGQGLYEQYF
TGTGCCAGTAGGGGACAGGGCCTCTACGAGCAGTACTTC
>TRBV28|TRBD1|-|TRBJ1-2
CASSLDRRRGYTF
TGTGCCAGCAGTCTGGACAGGCGGCGTGGCTACACCTTC
>TRBV6-5|-|-|TRBJ2-7
CASRKNREQYF
TGTGCCAGCAGAAAAAACAGGGAGCAGTACTTC
>TRBV28|-|-|TRBJ2-1
CASSSTREQFF
TGTGCCAGCAGTTCCACTCGGGAGCAGTTCTTC
>TRBV6-1|-|-|TRBJ2-1
CASSEGRNEQFF
TGTGCCAGCAGTGAGGGGCGGAATGAGCAGTTCTTC
>TRBV5-1|TRBD1|few|TRBJ1-2
CASSAGQGFGYGYTF
TGCGCCAGCAGCGCCGGACAGGGATTTGGTTATGGCTACACCTTC
>TRBV4-3|TRBD1|-|TRBJ2-7
CASSQEGQGPF
TGCGCCAGCAGCCAAGAGGGACAGGGCCCTTTC
>TRBV5-1|TRBD2|-|TRBJ2-5
CASSLVASGREETQYF
TGCGCCAGCAGCTTGGTTGCTAGCGGGAGAGAGGAGACCCAGTACTTC
>TRBV30|-|-|TRBJ2-3
CAWSVNRRNTDTQYF
TGTGCCTGGAGTGTAAATCGGAGAAACACAGATACGCAGTATTTT
>TRBV7-2|-|-|TRBJ2-1
CASSLEVAEQFF
TGTGCCAGCAGCTTGGAGGTAGCTGAGCAGTTCTTC
>TRBV29-1|-|-|TRBJ1-1
CSASSGNTEAFF
TGCAGCGCCAGCAGTGGCAACACTGAAGCTTTCTTT
>TRBV28|TRBD2|-|TRBJ2-7
CASSFILAGGYYEQYF
TGTGCCAGCAGTTTTATCCTAGCGGGAGGGTACTACGAGCAGTACTTC
>TRBV14|-|once|TRBJ2-7
CASSQDDRLRQYF
TGTGCCAGCAGCCAAGACGACAGGCTACGGCAGTACTTC